The rows below give T cell receptor beta chains drawn from one sample of a study of T cells in localized non-small cell lung cancer. TCRdb's table, derived via immunoSEQ multiplex PCR, lists solely in-frame clones and lacks some. The table records 8,400 or so clones, about 89% of them present only once. Sequenced here: peripheral blood, sampled before any cancer treatment. The receptors originated from a male donor at least 60 years old with stage III lung adenocarcinoma. CDR3s include the opening cysteine and the closing phenylalanine or tryptophan. Fields, in order: CDR3 length, J gene, V gene, D gene, clone size, CDR3 protein, CDR3 DNA. D genes are given only for firm matches. The listing skips clone size in some rows; elsewhere it reads once, few, many or a size class.

CDR3 length: 11; J gene: TRBJ2-7; V gene: TRBV10-2; D gene: -; clone size: -; CDR3 protein: CASSGHHEQYF; CDR3 DNA: TGCGCCAGCAGTGGTCACCACGAGCAGTACTTC
CDR3 length: 11; J gene: TRBJ1-2; V gene: TRBV19; D gene: -; clone size: -; CDR3 protein: CASGLNYGYTF; CDR3 DNA: TGTGCCAGTGGACTTAACTATGGCTACACCTTC
CDR3 length: 14; J gene: TRBJ2-5; V gene: TRBV5-4; D gene: TRBD1; clone size: -; CDR3 protein: CASSPGQGVGTQYF; CDR3 DNA: TGTGCCAGCAGCCCGGGACAGGGAGTTGGGACCCAGTACTTC
CDR3 length: 15; J gene: TRBJ2-5; V gene: TRBV18; D gene: -; clone size: -; CDR3 protein: CASSPPGEGQETQYF; CDR3 DNA: TGTGCCAGCTCACCACCGGGAGAGGGGCAAGAGACCCAGTACTTC
CDR3 length: 17; J gene: TRBJ2-3; V gene: TRBV15; D gene: -; clone size: -; CDR3 protein: CATSRDQGSFSTDTQYF; CDR3 DNA: TGTGCCACCAGCAGAGATCAGGGTAGCTTTAGCACAGATACGCAGTATTTT
CDR3 length: 14; J gene: TRBJ1-4; V gene: TRBV6-6; D gene: -; clone size: -; CDR3 protein: CASSYGATNEKLFF; CDR3 DNA: TGTGCCAGCAGTTACGGTGCAACTAATGAAAAACTGTTTTTT
CDR3 length: 15; J gene: TRBJ2-5; V gene: TRBV28; D gene: TRBD1; clone size: -; CDR3 protein: CASSRRQGVIETQYF; CDR3 DNA: TGTGCCAGCAGTCGTCGGCAGGGGGTAATAGAGACCCAGTACTTC
CDR3 length: 12; J gene: TRBJ2-7; V gene: TRBV10-1; D gene: TRBD1; clone size: -; CDR3 protein: CASQGDLYEQYF; CDR3 DNA: TGCGCCAGCCAGGGGGACCTTTACGAGCAGTACTTC
CDR3 length: 15; J gene: TRBJ1-2; V gene: TRBV10-3; D gene: -; clone size: -; CDR3 protein: CAISEGRAANYGYTF; CDR3 DNA: TGTGCCATCAGTGAGGGCAGAGCTGCTAACTATGGCTACACCTTC
CDR3 length: 10; J gene: TRBJ1-1; V gene: TRBV4-1; D gene: -; clone size: -; CDR3 protein: CASSVREAFF; CDR3 DNA: TGCGCCAGCAGCGTACGAGAAGCTTTCTTT
CDR3 length: 12; J gene: TRBJ2-3; V gene: TRBV6-5; D gene: -; clone size: -; CDR3 protein: CASRPGSGTQYF; CDR3 DNA: TGTGCCAGCAGGCCGGGAAGCGGGACGCAGTATTTT
CDR3 length: 19; J gene: TRBJ1-2; V gene: TRBV7-2; D gene: TRBD1; clone size: once; CDR3 protein: CASTPRFGTGDPSNYGYTF; CDR3 DNA: TGTGCCAGCACCCCACGCTTTGGGACAGGGGACCCTTCTAACTATGGCTACACCTTC
CDR3 length: 12; J gene: TRBJ2-1; V gene: TRBV27; D gene: -; clone size: -; CDR3 protein: CASTTAYNEQFF; CDR3 DNA: TGTGCCAGCACCACAGCATACAATGAGCAGTTCTTC
CDR3 length: 12; J gene: TRBJ2-1; V gene: TRBV4-2; D gene: -; clone size: -; CDR3 protein: CASGRTYNEQFF; CDR3 DNA: TGTGCCAGCGGGCGGACCTACAATGAGCAGTTCTTC